These 28 T cell receptor beta chains share one sample of origin, sequenced in a study of Graves' ophthalmopathy and Graves' hyperthyroidism. The sequenced template was RNA, covering the TCR beta CDR3 region. HTBI primers primed a first-round RT-PCR, and a second-round multiplex PCR followed. Using its own MiXCR run on the multiplex PCR reads, TCRdb lists one record per CDR3 protein. The table lists about 400,000 distinct CDR3 sequences, around 19% of them singletons. The sequenced material came from peripheral blood. The receptors here all came from a woman between 18 and 29 years old with Graves' ophthalmopathy.

At least ten counts were recorded for this clonotype. CDR3 sequence (DNA): TGTGCCACCCTAAAAAGTGGGGGTACTAACTATGGCTACACCTTC. Amino acid sequence: CATLKSGGTNYGYTF. The chain combines TRBV12-3 or TRBV12-4 with TRBJ1-2; a possible D gene is TRBD1 (5 bases). The length of the CDR3 is 15 residues. V gave up 10 bases and J gave up 0 bases, with 18 bases separating them.

At least ten counts were recorded for this clonotype. The rearrangement links TRBV6-2 or TRBV6-3 to TRBJ1-2; TRBD1 is a possible D gene (6 bases). The germline CDR1 and CDR2 sequences are MNHEY and SVGEGT. This CDR3 contains 17 residues. V lost 6 bases, J lost 8 bases, and 28 bases lay in between. DNA of the CDR3: TGTGCCAGCAGCTCTGCAGCTACCTTAGGACAGCGGCAGGGCTACACCTTC. Protein: CASSSAATLGQRQGYTF.

V is TRBV6-5 and J is TRBJ1-5; D is unclear. This CDR3 region has 14 residues. The germline CDR1 and CDR2 sequences are MNHEY and SVGAGI. With 6 bases removed from V and 4 bases from J, the gap between germline ends came to 13 bases. CDR3 DNA: TGTGCCAGCAGAGTACTCCGGGAGAATCAGCCCCAGCATTTT. Its translation: CASRVLRENQPQHF.

The sample holds many counts of this clonotype. The chain recombines TRBV5-5 with TRBJ1-1; TRBD1 agrees at 11 bases. Trimming at V came to 1 base and at J to 6 bases, leaving 2 bases not matched to a gene. The CDR3 has 14 residues. Per the germline V gene, CDR1 is SGHKS and CDR2 is YYEKEE (reference sequence). The CDR3 spells CASSLTGQGAEAFF. DNA for the CDR3: TGTGCCAGCAGCTTGACGGGACAGGGGGCTGAAGCTTTCTTT.

Here the CDR3 DNA reads TGTGCCAGCAGCCCGCGGCCCAGCGGGGGTCTCCAAGAGACCCAGTACTTC. Translation: CASSPRPSGGLQETQYF. V gene TRBV9 combines with J gene TRBJ2-5, with 8 positions matching TRBD2. After removal of 4 bases from V and 1 base from J, the junction contained 12 bases not matched to a gene. Germline V gives CDR1 SGDLS, CDR2 YYNGEE. CDR3 size: 17 residues.

This clonotype came up many times. The rearrangement uses TRBV19 and TRBJ1-5; 7 nucleotides align to TRBD1. Germline-derived CDR1 and CDR2 are LNHDA and SQIVND (reference sequence). This CDR3 region has 14 residues. Trimming cost V 10 bases and J 4 bases; bases outside gene matches: 10. CDR3 DNA: TGTGCCACAATGGGGGGACAGCAAAATCAGCCCCAGCATTTT. This codes for CATMGGQQNQPQHF.

This clonotype was detected only a few times. The chain links TRBV6-1 to TRBJ1-2; 7 bases map to TRBD1. This CDR3 is built from 15 residues. V shed 6 bases, J shed 4 bases, and the junction held 11 bases outside the gene matches. The germline V gene has CDR1 MNHNS and CDR2 SASEGT. In nucleotides, the CDR3 is TGTGCCAGCAGCAAACCGGGACAGTCAATCTATGGCTACACCTTC. It yields the protein CASSKPGQSIYGYTF.

This clonotype showed up many times. J is TRBJ2-7 and V is TRBV9; D not certain. The germline V gene has CDR1 SGDLS and CDR2 YYNGEE. V shed 0 bases and J shed 2 bases, with 9 bases lying between them. The CDR3 contains 14 residues. For the CDR3, the DNA is TGTGCCAGCAGCGTAGAAGTAGGTCCCTACGAGCAGTACTTC. Protein: CASSVEVGPYEQYF. The full variable domain, in which reference TRBV9 and TRBJ2-7 provide the parts outside the CDR3, is DSGVTQTPKHLITATGQRVTLRCSPRSGDLSVYWYQQSLDQGLQFLIQYYNGEERAKGNILERFSAQQFPDLHSELNLSSLELGDSALYFCASSVEVGPYEQYFGPGTRLTVT.

This clonotype has a count of ten or more. CDR3 region: CSASGGTTAETQYF. The CDR3 DNA sequence: TGCAGTGCTAGCGGTGGTACCACGGCGGAGACCCAGTACTTC. The chain combines TRBV20-1 with TRBJ2-5; D gene uncertain. From germline, CDR1 is DFQATT and CDR2 SNEGSKA (reference sequence). This CDR3 spans 14 amino acids. V gave up 3 bases and J gave up 5 bases, with 16 bases separating them.

This clonotype was picked up many times. The chain has TRBV7-3 and TRBJ2-2; D unclear. The germline V gene encodes CDR1 SGHTA and CDR2 FQGTGA. The ends were cut back, 2 bases at V and 0 bases at J, with 4 bases in the middle. The CDR3 is 14 residues long. DNA of the CDR3: TGTGCCAGCAGCTTACACGCGAACACCGGGGAGCTGTTTTTT. Protein: CASSLHANTGELFF.

This clonotype was seen many times. The chain joins TRBV4-3 to TRBJ1-2; a possible D gene is TRBD1 (5 bases). Looked up from germline, CDR1 is LGHNA and CDR2 is YSLEER. This CDR3 is 16 amino acids long. Trimming took 0 bases from V and 3 from J, leaving 14 bases between them. DNA of the CDR3: TGCGCCAGCAGCCAAGATCGAGCAGGGAAACACTATGGCTACACCTTC. This codes for CASSQDRAGKHYGYTF.

This clonotype was seen ten or more times. CDR3 nucleotide sequence: TGTGCCAGCAGCCCCAAGGGGACAGGCCTCTACGAGCAGTACTTC. It codes for CASSPKGTGLYEQYF. The chain combines TRBV16 with TRBJ2-7; 8 bases agree with TRBD1. The trim removed 4 bases at V and 3 bases at J, leaving 8 bases unmatched. CDR3 length: 15 residues. Germline V lookup: CDR1 KGHSY, CDR2 FQNENV.

This clonotype was seen ten or more times. The chain couples TRBV6-2 or TRBV6-3 to TRBJ1-2; D unresolved. This CDR3 spans 13 amino acids. The V gene's germline CDR1 is MNHEY and CDR2 SVGEGT. The V end lost 6 bases, the J end lost 4 bases, and 12 bases lay between the germline ends. CDR3 protein: CASSLDGSYGYTF. The DNA for the CDR3 is TGTGCCAGCAGCTTGGACGGAAGCTATGGCTACACCTTC.

This clonotype was observed at least ten times. V is TRBV7-8 and J is TRBJ2-5; D is uncertain. Germline CDR1 SGHVS, CDR2 FQNEAQ. V was cut by 3 bases and J by 4 bases, with 12 bases left in between. The CDR3 consists of 14 residues. In DNA form, the CDR3 reads TGTGCCAGCAGCTTGCGGCCGGTCCCAGAGACCCAGTACTTC. This sequence encodes CASSLRPVPETQYF.

This clonotype turned up a few times. The rearrangement links TRBV4-1 to TRBJ1-1, with a possible D match to TRBD1 (6 bases). Germline-derived CDR1 and CDR2 are MGHRA and YSYEKL. V shed 0 bases and J shed 3 bases, with 17 bases lying between them. This CDR3 region has 17 residues. This CDR3 is CASSQDGAGVRDTEAFF. Here the CDR3 DNA reads TGCGCCAGCAGCCAAGATGGGGCAGGGGTGCGGGACACTGAAGCTTTCTTT.

There are many counts of this clonotype. CDR3 coding DNA: TGTGCCAGCAGCCAAGAACCAGGGCACCAAGAGACCCAGTACTTC. It encodes CASSQEPGHQETQYF. J is TRBJ2-5 and V is TRBV4-2; D perhaps matches TRBD1 (5 bases). The CDR3 has 15 residues. Trimming took 0 bases from V and 0 from J, leaving 8 bases between them. Germline loops: CDR1 LGHNA, CDR2 YNFKEQ.

This clonotype came up many times. V gene TRBV7-8 combines with J gene TRBJ2-7; D might be TRBD1 (5 bases). The CDR3 length is 14 residues. The V and J ends lost 4 bases and 0 bases respectively, with 10 bases between them. Germline CDR1 and CDR2: SGHVS and FQNEAQ. The CDR3 nucleotides are TGTGCCAGCAGCTCTAGGGGCAGCTCCTACGAGCAGTACTTC. It translates to CASSSRGSSYEQYF.

This chain uses TRBV28 with TRBJ1-2; possible D gene TRBD1, 5 bases. The CDR3 loop spans 13 amino acids. Germline CDR1 and CDR2: MDHEN and SYDVKM. The V end lost 10 bases, the J end lost 7 bases, and 19 bases lay between the germline ends. Here the CDR3 DNA reads TGTGCCATCAACCAGGGTTTAGGTGGTGGCTACACCTTC. This translates into CAINQGLGGGYTF.

This clonotype was seen many times. The rearrangement joins TRBV7-2 to TRBJ2-5; a possible D gene is TRBD2 (6 bases). The V gene lost 2 bases and the J gene lost 5 bases, with 21 bases spanning the gap. The CDR3 extends over 17 amino acids. The germline CDR1 and CDR2 sequences are SGHTA and FQGNSA. The CDR3 region has the DNA TGTGCCAGCAGCTTAACCCCTCGGGGGATCCAGGATGAGACCCAGTACTTC. This sequence encodes CASSLTPRGIQDETQYF.

The chain carries TRBV28 and TRBJ1-2; 7 nucleotides align to TRBD1. Germline V gene data show CDR1 as MDHEN and CDR2 as SYDVKM. The junction had 6 bases not matched to a gene; V was cut back by 4 bases and J by 1 base. The CDR3 has 15 residues. The CDR3 DNA reads as TGTGCCAGCAGTTCCCCAGGGGGAGGTAACTATGGCTACACCTTC. This encodes CASSSPGGGNYGYTF.

The chain uses TRBV30 and TRBJ2-2; D is unresolved. Germline lookup yields CDR1 GTSNPN and CDR2 SVGIG (reference sequence). The CDR3 is 12 amino acids. The ends were cut back, 2 bases at V and 8 bases at J, with 9 bases in the middle. CDR3: CAWSLPVGELFF. In nucleotides, the CDR3 is TGTGCCTGGAGTCTCCCTGTTGGGGAGCTGTTTTTT.

The chain combines TRBV20-1 with TRBJ1-2; TRBD1 is a possible D gene (5 bases). V lost 0 bases to trimming and J lost 4 bases, with 15 bases between them. Germline values: CDR1 DFQATT, CDR2 SNEGSKA (reference sequence). The CDR3 runs 15 residues. The CDR3 spells CSARDQGRASYGYTF. The CDR3 DNA is TGCAGTGCTAGAGATCAGGGCAGGGCCTCCTATGGCTACACCTTC.

This sequence joins TRBV12-3 or TRBV12-4 and TRBJ2-7; D unclear. The CDR3 sequence is 14 residues long. With 5 bases removed from V and 4 bases from J, the gap between germline ends came to 15 bases. The CDR3, as DNA: TGTGCCAGCAGTCCAAACGGACCGATTTACGAGCAGTACTTC. This sequence encodes CASSPNGPIYEQYF.

This clonotype came up many times. V gene TRBV7-2 combines with J gene TRBJ1-5; TRBD1 matches 9 bases. Germline V CDR1 and CDR2: SGHTA, FQGNSA. The trim removed 4 bases at V and 7 bases at J, leaving 5 bases unmatched. There are 14 residues in the CDR3. This CDR3 reads CASSSTGGRQPQHF. The CDR3 DNA reads TGTGCCAGCAGCTCCACAGGGGGCCGACAGCCCCAGCATTTT.

A single count supports this clonotype. The chain recombines TRBV10-3 with TRBJ2-7; TRBD1 aligns across 7 bases. This CDR3 is built from 13 residues. V dropped 9 bases and J dropped 3; count of bases not matched to a gene: 8. In germline, CDR1 is ENHRY, CDR2 SYGVKD. The chain's CDR3 is CAITGQESYEQYF. In DNA, the CDR3 is TGTGCCATAACAGGACAGGAGAGCTACGAGCAGTACTTC.

The genes are TRBV12-3 or TRBV12-4 and TRBJ1-2; 7 bases match TRBD1. CDR3 length equals 12 residues. V was pared by 9 bases and J by 6 bases, with 7 bases of the junction left unmatched. The CDR3 DNA is TGTGCCAGTTCTACAGGGGATAATGGCTACACCTTC. This codes for CASSTGDNGYTF.

The gene calls are TRBV12-3 or TRBV12-4 and TRBJ2-4; 7 bases line up with TRBD1. This CDR3 spans 15 amino acids. Trimming at V came to 6 bases and at J to 0 bases, leaving 5 bases not matched to a gene. The CDR3 DNA is TGTGCCAGCAGCCCAGGGGGTCTAGCCAAAAACATTCAGTACTTC. Its translation: CASSPGGLAKNIQYF.

At least ten counts were recorded for this clonotype. The chain is built from TRBV6-6 and TRBJ2-7; 9 bases are shared with TRBD1. CDR3 length: 13 amino acids. The J segment lost 2 bases and the V segment lost 8 bases, leaving 4 bases of the junction unmatched. The germline gives CDR1 MNHNY, CDR2 SVGAGI (reference sequence). CDR3 residues: CASGTGNPYEQYF. The DNA for the CDR3 is TGTGCCAGCGGGACAGGGAATCCCTACGAGCAGTACTTC.